These 16 T cell receptor beta chains came from one sample sequenced in a study of regulatory T cells in long-lasting Graves disease. Investigators prepared the TCR beta libraries by applying iRepertoire HTBI primers and Arm-PCR of CDR3 regions. TCRdb passed the multiplex PCR reads through MiXCR, listing each CDR3 protein once. The table records about 240,000 distinct CDR3 sequences, 20% to 25% of them present only once. Described time point: newly diagnosed GD, antithyroid drugs for less than 3 months. PBMC RNA served as the TCR library source. The sample in question was peripheral blood mononuclear cells (PBMCs), obtained at new diagnosis, from a patient treated with antithyroid drugs. Every receptor here comes from a female donor with Graves disease.

V and J are TRBV3-1 and TRBJ2-5; unclear D gene. Germline-derived CDR1 and CDR2 are LGHDT and YNNKEL (reference sequence). The CDR3 spans 13 residues. The V end was cut by 1 base, the J end by 2 bases, with 5 bases between. The CDR3 DNA reads TGTGCCAGCAGCCAAGTCGGGCAAGAGACCCAGTACTTC. Translated: CASSQVGQETQYF.

This clonotype was recorded at least ten times. The chain joins TRBV7-3 to TRBJ2-2; TRBD1 agrees at 8 bases. The V and J ends lost 5 bases and 2 bases, in that order; junction bases with no gene match: 4. The V gene's germline CDR1 is SGHTA and CDR2 FQGTGA. CDR3 length equals 15 residues. DNA for the CDR3: TGTGCCAGCAGCATAGGACAGGGAAACACCGGGGAGCTGTTTTTT. It specifies CASSIGQGNTGELFF.

This clonotype was counted many times. The chain couples TRBV11-2 to TRBJ2-7; D is perhaps TRBD2 (8 bases). The germline CDR1 and CDR2 sequences are SGHAT and FQNNGV. The ends were cut back, 5 bases at V and 2 bases at J, with 13 bases in the middle. There are 14 residues in the CDR3. This CDR3 reads CASSLSGTAYEQYF. The CDR3 DNA reads TGTGCCAGCAGCCTTAGCGGGACAGCCTACGAGCAGTACTTC.

The chain has TRBV10-3 and TRBJ2-2; TRBD2 aligns across 11 bases. Germline values: CDR1 ENHRY, CDR2 SYGVKD. Unmatched junction bases numbered 2, after V lost 8 bases and J lost 3 bases. The CDR3 length is 14 residues. CDR3 DNA: TGTGCCATCGGGACTAGCGGTGACACCGGGGAGCTGTTTTTT. Translated: CAIGTSGDTGELFF.

Relative to its sample, this clonotype is medium-sized. The chain is built from TRBV20-1 and TRBJ2-5, with a possible D match to TRBD2 (6 bases). The closer fit of TRBJ2-7 to the DNA end suggests the J call may be wrong. This CDR3 spans 14 amino acids. Per the germline V gene, CDR1 is DFQATT and CDR2 is SNEGSKA (reference sequence). This CDR3 reads CSASSEVGGPEQYF. In DNA, the CDR3 is TGCAGTGCTAGTTCCGAGGTCGGGGGACCCGAGCAGTACTTC.

At least ten counts were recorded for this clonotype. The chain is built from TRBV9 and TRBJ2-3; TRBD2 is a possible D gene (6 bases). V was clipped by 0 bases and J by 5 bases, with 13 bases between them. CDR3 length: 15 residues. CDR1 SGDLS and CDR2 YYNGEE come from the germline V gene. The CDR3 sequence: CASSVGGVWGDTQYF. The CDR3 DNA is TGTGCCAGCAGCGTAGGCGGGGTCTGGGGAGATACGCAGTATTTT.

The chain uses TRBV27 and TRBJ1-3, with no clear D. V was clipped by 6 bases and J by 0 bases, with 9 bases between them. Germline V gene data show CDR1 as MNHEY and CDR2 as SMNVEV (reference sequence). The CDR3 has 14 amino acids. CDR3 region: CASSPVLSGNTIYF. Written as DNA, the CDR3 is TGTGCCAGCAGCCCGGTCCTCTCTGGAAACACCATATATTTT.

This clonotype has at least ten counts. The rearrangement joins TRBV7-8 to TRBJ2-1; no clear D. V lost 3 bases and J 7 bases, leaving 19 bases between the germline ends. This CDR3 is built from 16 residues. Per germline, CDR1 SGHVS and CDR2 FQNEAQ. The CDR3 reads CASSFGSFFNPNEQFF. For the CDR3, the DNA is TGTGCCAGCAGCTTCGGGTCCTTTTTCAACCCAAATGAGCAGTTCTTC.

This sequence joins TRBV28 and TRBJ1-2; D not certain. Germline V gene lookup returns CDR1 MDHEN and CDR2 SYDVKM. The CDR3 sequence is 12 residues long. CDR3 amino acids: CVSTPWGYGYTF. CDR3 bases: TGTGTTAGCACCCCTTGGGGCTATGGCTACACCTTC.

This clonotype was seen a few times. The chain is built from TRBV19 and TRBJ2-3, with D possibly matching TRBD2 (6 bases). There are 15 residues in the CDR3. Trimming stripped 5 bases from V and 2 bases from J, with 14 bases between. The germline CDR1 and CDR2 sequences are LNHDA and SQIVND (reference sequence). In DNA form, the CDR3 reads TGTGCCAGTAGTCCGAGGGCGGGACCCACAGATACGCAGTATTTT. It encodes CASSPRAGPTDTQYF.

This clonotype was seen repeatedly, ten times or more. V is TRBV20-1 and J is TRBJ2-3; tentative D call: TRBD1 (5 bases). Trimming pared 3 bases from V and 6 bases from J, leaving 10 bases between. Germline loops: CDR1 DFQATT, CDR2 SNEGSKA (reference sequence). The CDR3 has 12 amino acids. CDR3 bases: TGCAGTGCTAGGCAGGGTGGTGATACGCAGTATTTT. It is translated as CSARQGGDTQYF.

A few counts support this clonotype. The chain carries TRBV6-1 and TRBJ2-3, with 11 bases fitting TRBD2. From germline, CDR1 is MNHNS and CDR2 SASEGT. CDR3 size: 15 residues. V lost 3 bases to trimming and J lost 1 base; unmatched junction nucleotides: 0. In nucleotides, the CDR3 is TGTGCCAGCAGTGAGGGACTAGCGGGCACAGATACGCAGTATTTT. Translated: CASSEGLAGTDTQYF.

In its sample, this clonotype was seen many times. J is TRBJ2-7 and V is TRBV18; the D gene could be TRBD1 or TRBD2 (5 bases each). Looked up from germline, CDR1 is KGHSH and CDR2 is LQKENI. The CDR3 covers 13 residues. V was pared by 6 bases and J by 0 bases, with 9 bases between. CDR3 region: CASSRDGSYEQYF. The CDR3 coding sequence is TGTGCCAGCTCCCGGGACGGCTCCTACGAGCAGTACTTC.

The chain's CDR3 is CASSALGGSSYNEQFF. The CDR3, as DNA: TGTGCCAGCAGCGCCCTCGGGGGTAGCTCCTACAATGAGCAGTTCTTC. The V gene is TRBV11-2, the J gene TRBJ2-1; TRBD2 is a possible D gene (6 bases). The germline CDR1 and CDR2 sequences are SGHAT and FQNNGV. The CDR3 consists of 16 residues. V shed 5 bases and J shed 0 bases, with 14 bases lying between them.

Comment on this clonotype: A far bigger clonotype differs at one base, so this is likely a read error. The chain couples TRBV7-2 to TRBJ2-7; 11 bases fit TRBD2. Germline values: CDR1 SGHTA, CDR2 FQGNSA. The CDR3 totals 17 residues. Unmatched junction bases numbered 8, after V lost 1 base and J lost 3 bases. This CDR3 is CASSLVPGLAGGYEQYF. The CDR3 region has the DNA TGTGCCAGCAGCTTAGTTCCAGGACTAGCGGGCGGCTACGAGCAGTACTTC.

This clonotype was observed at least ten times. One base away lies a much larger clone, so this may be a sequencing read error. The genes are TRBV3-1 and TRBJ2-7; D call uncertain. Trimming removed 2 bases at V and 3 bases at J, with 2 bases between. Germline V CDR1 and CDR2: LGHDT, YNNKEL (reference sequence). CDR3 size: 11 residues. The DNA for the CDR3 is TGTGCCAGCAGCCAATTCTACGAGCAGTACTTC. Amino acids: CASSQFYEQYF.